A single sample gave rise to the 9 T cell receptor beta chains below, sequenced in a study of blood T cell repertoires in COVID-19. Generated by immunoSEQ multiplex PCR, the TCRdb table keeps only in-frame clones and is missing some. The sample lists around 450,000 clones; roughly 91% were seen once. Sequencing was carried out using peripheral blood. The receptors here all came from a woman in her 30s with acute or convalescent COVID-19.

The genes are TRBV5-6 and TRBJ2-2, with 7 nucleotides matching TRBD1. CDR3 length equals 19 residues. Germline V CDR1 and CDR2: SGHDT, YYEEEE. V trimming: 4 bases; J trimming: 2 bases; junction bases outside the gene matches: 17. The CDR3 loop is CASSPAWPRQGINTGELFF. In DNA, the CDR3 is TGTGCCAGCAGCCCCGCTTGGCCCAGACAGGGAATTAACACCGGGGAGCTGTTTTTT.

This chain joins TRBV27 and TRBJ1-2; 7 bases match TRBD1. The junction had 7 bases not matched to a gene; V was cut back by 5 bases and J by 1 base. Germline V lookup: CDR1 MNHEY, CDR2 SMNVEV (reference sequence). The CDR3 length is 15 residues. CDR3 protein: CASSVKGALNYGYTF. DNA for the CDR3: TGTGCCAGCAGTGTTAAGGGGGCCCTTAACTATGGCTACACCTTC.

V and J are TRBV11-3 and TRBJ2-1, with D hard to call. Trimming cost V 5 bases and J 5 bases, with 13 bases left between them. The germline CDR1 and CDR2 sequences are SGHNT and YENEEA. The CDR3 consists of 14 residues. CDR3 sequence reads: CASSPRTDDNEQFF. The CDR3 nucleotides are TGTGCCAGCAGCCCCCGTACAGATGACAATGAGCAGTTCTTC.

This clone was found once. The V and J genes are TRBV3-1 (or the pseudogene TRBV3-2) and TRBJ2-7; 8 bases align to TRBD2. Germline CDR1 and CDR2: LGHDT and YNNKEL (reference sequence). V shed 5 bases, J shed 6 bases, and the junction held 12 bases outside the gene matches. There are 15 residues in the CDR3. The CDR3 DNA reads TGTGCCAGCAGCATTCGGACTAGCTGGAATAGCGAGCAGTACTTC. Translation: CASSIRTSWNSEQYF.

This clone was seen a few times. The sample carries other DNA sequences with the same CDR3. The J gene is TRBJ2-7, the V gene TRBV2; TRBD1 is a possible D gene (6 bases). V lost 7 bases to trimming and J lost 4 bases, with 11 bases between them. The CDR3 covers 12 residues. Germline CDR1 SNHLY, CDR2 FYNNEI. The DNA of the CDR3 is TGTGCCAGCACAGGGGAACCGTACGAGCAGTACTTC. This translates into CASTGEPYEQYF.

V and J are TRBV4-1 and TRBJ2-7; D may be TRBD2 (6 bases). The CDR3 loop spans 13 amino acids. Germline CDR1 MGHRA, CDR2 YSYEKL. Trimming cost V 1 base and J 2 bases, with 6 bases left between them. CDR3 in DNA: TGCGCCAGCAGCCAAGGGGGGGCCTACGAGCAGTACTTC. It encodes CASSQGGAYEQYF.

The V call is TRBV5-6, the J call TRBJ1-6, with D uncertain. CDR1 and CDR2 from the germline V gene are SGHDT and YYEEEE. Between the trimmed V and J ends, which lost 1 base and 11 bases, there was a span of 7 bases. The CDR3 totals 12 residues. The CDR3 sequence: CASSLLGTPLHF. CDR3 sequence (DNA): TGTGCCAGCAGCTTGCTCGGGACACCCCTCCACTTT.

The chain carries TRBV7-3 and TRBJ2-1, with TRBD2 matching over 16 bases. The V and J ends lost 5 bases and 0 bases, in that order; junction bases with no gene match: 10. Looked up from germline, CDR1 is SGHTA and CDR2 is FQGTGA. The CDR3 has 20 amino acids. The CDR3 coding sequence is TGTGCCAGCAGCCAATCCGGGACTAGCGGGGGGGTGAGCTCCTACAATGAGCAGTTCTTC. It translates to CASSQSGTSGGVSSYNEQFF. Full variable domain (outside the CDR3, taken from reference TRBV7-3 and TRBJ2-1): GAGVSQTPSNKVTEKGKYVELRCDPISGHTALYWYRQSLGQGPEFLIYFQGTGAADDSGLPNDRFFAVRPEGSVSTLKIQRTERGDSAVYLCASSQSGTSGGVSSYNEQFFGPGTRLTVL.

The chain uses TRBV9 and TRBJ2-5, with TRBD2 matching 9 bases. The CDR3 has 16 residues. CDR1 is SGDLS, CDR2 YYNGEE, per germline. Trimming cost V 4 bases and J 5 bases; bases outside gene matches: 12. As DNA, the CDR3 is TGTGCCAGCAGCCTGGGCGGCGGGGGGGCCAGGGAGACCCAGTACTTC. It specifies CASSLGGGGARETQYF.